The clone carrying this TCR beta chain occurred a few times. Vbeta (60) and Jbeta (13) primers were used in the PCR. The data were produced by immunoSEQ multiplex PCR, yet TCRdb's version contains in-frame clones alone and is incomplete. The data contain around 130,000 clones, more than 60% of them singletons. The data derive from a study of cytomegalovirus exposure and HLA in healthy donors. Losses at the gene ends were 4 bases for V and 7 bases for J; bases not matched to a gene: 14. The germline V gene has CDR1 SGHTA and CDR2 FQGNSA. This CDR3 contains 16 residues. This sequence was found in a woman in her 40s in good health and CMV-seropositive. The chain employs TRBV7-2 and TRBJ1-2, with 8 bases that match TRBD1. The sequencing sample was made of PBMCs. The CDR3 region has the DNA TGTGCCAGCAGCTATATAATATCAGGGGGCGCGGGTGGCTACACCTTC. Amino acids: CASSYIISGGAGGYTF. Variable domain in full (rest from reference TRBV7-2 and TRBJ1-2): GAGVSQSPSNKVTEKGKDVELRCDPISGHTALYWYRQSLGQGLEFLIYFQGNSAPDKSGLPSDRFSAERTGGSVSTLTIQRTQQEDSAVYLCASSYIISGGAGGYTFGSGTRLTVV.